This TCR beta chain was captured by sequencing in a study of shared T cell receptors in the human thymus. The assay was immunoSEQ multiplex PCR, and TCRdb's table has in-frame clones only and misses some. The sample consists of 600,000 or so clones, more than 70% of them appearing once. Trimming stripped 7 bases from V and 0 bases from J, with 16 bases between. CDR3 length: 16 residues. Per germline, CDR1 SGHDT and CDR2 YYEEEE. These data were also reused for a study on human thymus T cells. From that study: Thymus specimens were resections from corrective heart surgery.

The clonotype comes from a boy under two years old with a congenital heart defect. The chain recombines TRBV5-6 with TRBJ1-4; possibly TRBD1 for D (5 bases). The sample taken for sequencing was thymocytes. The CDR3 sequence: CASALLSTATNEKLFF. Written as DNA, the CDR3 is TGTGCCAGCGCTTTACTTTCGACAGCAACTAATGAAAAACTGTTTTTT.